This TCR beta chain was identified in a study of blood T cell repertoires in COVID-19. Study context: The study drew acute and convalescent COVID-19 samples from the United States, Italy and Spain.

The CDR3 extends over 16 amino acids. Per the germline V gene, CDR1 is SGDLS and CDR2 is YYNGEE. Germline trimming cut 2 bases from V and 8 bases from J; bases unmatched to any gene: 6. Living in 24 US areas, the participants were between roughly 18 and 89 years of age. Clinical history reported by participants formed the basis on which cohorts were assigned. Cohort 3 donors were reported recovered after two negative PCRs, clearance, or symptom resolution. Only in-frame clones appear in the TCRdb table, and some are missing; sequencing was by immunoSEQ multiplex PCR. Seen here are roughly 500,000 clones, roughly 90% observed once, and the top ten hold less than 2%.

This clonotype was obtained from a woman aged 40-49 years who had recovered from COVID-19. This chain uses TRBV9 with TRBJ2-1, with 14 bases aligning to TRBD2. Sequenced material: PBMCs or T cells enriched from blood (not recorded which). The DNA of the CDR3 is TGTGCCAGCAGCGTGACTAGCGGGAGGGCTTTTGATGAGCAGTTCTTC. Its protein product is CASSVTSGRAFDEQFF. Variable domain in full (rest from reference TRBV9 and TRBJ2-1): DSGVTQTPKHLITATGQRVTLRCSPRSGDLSVYWYQQSLDQGLQFLIQYYNGEERAKGNILERFSAQQFPDLHSELNLSSLELGDSALYFCASSVTSGRAFDEQFFGPGTRLTVL.